The 2 T cell receptor beta chains below were found in one sample sequenced in a study of blood T cell repertoires in COVID-19. Here immunoSEQ multiplex PCR was the method, and the copy in TCRdb shows in-frame clones only, minus some. The sample includes some 180,000 clones, around 90% of them seen just once. The sequenced sample consisted of peripheral blood. These receptors all come from a man aged 50-60 years with acute or convalescent COVID-19.

This clone appeared once. The V gene is TRBV5-6, the J gene TRBJ1-4; 7 nucleotides match TRBD1. The CDR3 is made up of 15 amino acids. The junction had 6 bases not matched to a gene; V was cut back by 0 bases and J by 7 bases. The germline gives CDR1 SGHDT, CDR2 YYEEEE. The DNA of the CDR3 is TGTGCCAGCAGCTTGGCCACAGGGGTCGGTGAAAAACTGTTTTTT. It encodes CASSLATGVGEKLFF.

The CDR3 region has the DNA TGTGCCAGCTCACCCCAGGAGACCCAGTACTTC. It encodes CASSPQETQYF. V is TRBV18 and J is TRBJ2-5; D gene unclear. Germline CDR1 is KGHSH and CDR2 is LQKENI. The CDR3 runs to 11 residues. Between the trimmed V and J ends, which lost 3 bases and 5 bases, there was a span of 4 bases.